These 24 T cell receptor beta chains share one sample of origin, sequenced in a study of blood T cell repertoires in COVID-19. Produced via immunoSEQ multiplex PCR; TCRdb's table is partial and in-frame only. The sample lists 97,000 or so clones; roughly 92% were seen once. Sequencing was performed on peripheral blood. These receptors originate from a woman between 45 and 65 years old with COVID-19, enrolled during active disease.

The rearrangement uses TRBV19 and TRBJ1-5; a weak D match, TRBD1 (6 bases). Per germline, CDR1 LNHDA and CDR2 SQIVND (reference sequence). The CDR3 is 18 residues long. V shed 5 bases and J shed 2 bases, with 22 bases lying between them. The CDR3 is CASSRTGLETFGNQPQHF. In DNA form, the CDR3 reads TGTGCCAGTAGTCGCACAGGGTTGGAGACTTTCGGCAATCAGCCCCAGCATTTT.

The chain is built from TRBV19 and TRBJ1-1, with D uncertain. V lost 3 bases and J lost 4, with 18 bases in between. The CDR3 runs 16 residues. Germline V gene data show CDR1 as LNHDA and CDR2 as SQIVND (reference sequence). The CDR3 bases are TGTGCCAGTAGTATCCCTCGGACCCCGGGAACCACTGAAGCTTTCTTT. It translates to CASSIPRTPGTTEAFF.

CDR3 region: CASSQRVWGVNTIYF. The DNA for the CDR3 is TGTGCCAGCAGCCAAAGGGTGTGGGGGGTAAACACCATATATTTT. V is TRBV3-1 (or the pseudogene TRBV3-2) and J is TRBJ1-3; a weak D match, TRBD1 (5 bases). The CDR3 covers 15 residues. Germline V lookup: CDR1 LGHDT, CDR2 YNNKEL (reference sequence). Trimming left V 2 bases short and J 6 bases short, with 14 bases between.

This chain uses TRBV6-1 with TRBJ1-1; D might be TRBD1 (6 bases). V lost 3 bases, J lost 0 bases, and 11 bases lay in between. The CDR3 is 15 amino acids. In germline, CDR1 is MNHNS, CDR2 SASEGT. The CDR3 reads CASSETTGMNTEAFF. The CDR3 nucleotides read TGTGCCAGCAGTGAGACGACAGGAATGAACACTGAAGCTTTCTTT.

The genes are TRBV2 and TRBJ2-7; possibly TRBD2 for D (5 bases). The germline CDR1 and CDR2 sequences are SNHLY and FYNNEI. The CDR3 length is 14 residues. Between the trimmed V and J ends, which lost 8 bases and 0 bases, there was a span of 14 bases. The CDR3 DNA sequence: TGTGCCAGCCGACGACAAGGGAGCTCCTACGAGCAGTACGTC. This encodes CASRRQGSSYEQYV.

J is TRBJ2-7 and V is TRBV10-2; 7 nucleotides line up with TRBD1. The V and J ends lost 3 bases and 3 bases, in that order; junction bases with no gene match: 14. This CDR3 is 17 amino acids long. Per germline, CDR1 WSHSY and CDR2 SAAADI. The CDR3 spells CASSDPQTGPLLYEQYF. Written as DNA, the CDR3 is TGCGCCAGCAGTGACCCTCAGACAGGGCCCCTCCTCTACGAGCAGTACTTC.

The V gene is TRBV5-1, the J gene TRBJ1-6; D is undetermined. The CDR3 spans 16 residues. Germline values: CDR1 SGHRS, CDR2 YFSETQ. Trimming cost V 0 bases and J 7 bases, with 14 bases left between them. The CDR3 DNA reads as TGCGCCAGCAGCTTGGGACGAGCAGGCCCAAATTCACCCCTCCACTTT. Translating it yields CASSLGRAGPNSPLHF.

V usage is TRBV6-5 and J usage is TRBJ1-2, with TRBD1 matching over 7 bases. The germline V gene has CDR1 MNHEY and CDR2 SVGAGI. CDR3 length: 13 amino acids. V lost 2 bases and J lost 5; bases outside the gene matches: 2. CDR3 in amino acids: CASSYPGGYGYTF. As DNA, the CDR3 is TGTGCCAGCAGTTACCCAGGGGGATATGGCTACACCTTC.

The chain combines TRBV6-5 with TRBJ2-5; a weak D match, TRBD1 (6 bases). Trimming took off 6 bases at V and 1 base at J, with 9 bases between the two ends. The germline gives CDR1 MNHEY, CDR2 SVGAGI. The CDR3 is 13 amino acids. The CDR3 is CASRGRGQETQYF. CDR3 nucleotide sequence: TGTGCCAGCAGGGGCAGGGGCCAAGAGACCCAGTACTTC.

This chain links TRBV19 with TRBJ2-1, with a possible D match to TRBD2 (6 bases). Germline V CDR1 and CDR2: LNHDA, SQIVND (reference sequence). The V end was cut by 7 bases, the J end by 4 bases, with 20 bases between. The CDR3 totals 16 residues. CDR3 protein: CASTDLVGLTYNEQFF. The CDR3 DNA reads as TGTGCCAGTACTGATCTGGTGGGACTGACTTACAATGAGCAGTTCTTC.

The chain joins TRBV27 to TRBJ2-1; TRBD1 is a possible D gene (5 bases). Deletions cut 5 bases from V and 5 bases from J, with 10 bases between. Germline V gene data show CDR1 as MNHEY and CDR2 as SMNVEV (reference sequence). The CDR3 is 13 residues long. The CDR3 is CASSDRPHNEQFF. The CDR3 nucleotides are TGTGCCAGCAGTGACAGACCTCACAATGAGCAGTTCTTC.

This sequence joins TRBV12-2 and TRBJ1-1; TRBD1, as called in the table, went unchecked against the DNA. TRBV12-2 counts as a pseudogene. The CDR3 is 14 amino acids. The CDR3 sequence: CASRPGTANTEAFF. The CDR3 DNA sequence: TGTGCAAGTCGACCTGGGACAGCGAACACTGAAGCTTTCTTT.

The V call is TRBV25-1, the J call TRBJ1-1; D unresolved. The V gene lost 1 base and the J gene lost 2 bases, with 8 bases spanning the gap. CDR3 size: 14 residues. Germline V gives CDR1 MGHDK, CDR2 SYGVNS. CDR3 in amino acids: CASSEWRGNTEAFF. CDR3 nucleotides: TGTGCCAGCAGTGAATGGCGGGGAAACACTGAAGCTTTCTTT.

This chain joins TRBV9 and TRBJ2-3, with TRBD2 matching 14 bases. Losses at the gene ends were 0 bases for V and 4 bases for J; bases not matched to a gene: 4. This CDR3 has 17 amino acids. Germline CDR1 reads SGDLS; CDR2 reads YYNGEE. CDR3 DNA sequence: TGTGCCAGCAGCGTAGGACTAGCGGGGGGGCTAGCAGATACGCAGTATTTT. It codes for CASSVGLAGGLADTQYF.

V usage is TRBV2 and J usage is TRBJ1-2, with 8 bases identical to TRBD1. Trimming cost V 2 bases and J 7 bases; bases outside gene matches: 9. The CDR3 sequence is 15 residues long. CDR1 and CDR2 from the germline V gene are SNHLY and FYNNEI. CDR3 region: CASSETRTGSRGYTF. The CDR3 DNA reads TGTGCCAGCAGTGAAACTAGGACAGGGAGTCGTGGCTACACCTTC.

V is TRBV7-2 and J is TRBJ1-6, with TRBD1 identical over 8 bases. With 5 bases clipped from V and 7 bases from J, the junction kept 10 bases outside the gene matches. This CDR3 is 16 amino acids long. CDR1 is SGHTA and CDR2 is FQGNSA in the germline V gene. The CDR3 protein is CASSLDRGMSNSPLHF. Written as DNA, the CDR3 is TGTGCCAGCAGCCTCGACAGGGGAATGTCGAATTCACCCCTCCACTTT.

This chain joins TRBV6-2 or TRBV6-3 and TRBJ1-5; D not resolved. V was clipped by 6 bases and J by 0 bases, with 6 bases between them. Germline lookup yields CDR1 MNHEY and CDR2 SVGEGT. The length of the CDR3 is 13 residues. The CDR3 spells CASSPYSNQPQHF. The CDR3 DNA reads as TGTGCCAGCAGCCCTTATAGCAATCAGCCCCAGCATTTT.

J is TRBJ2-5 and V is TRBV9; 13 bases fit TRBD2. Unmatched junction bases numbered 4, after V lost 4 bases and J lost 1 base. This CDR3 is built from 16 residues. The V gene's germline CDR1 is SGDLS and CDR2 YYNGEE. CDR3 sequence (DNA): TGTGCCAGCAGCCTCGGACTAGCGGGGGTCCAAGAGACCCAGTACTTC. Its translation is CASSLGLAGVQETQYF.

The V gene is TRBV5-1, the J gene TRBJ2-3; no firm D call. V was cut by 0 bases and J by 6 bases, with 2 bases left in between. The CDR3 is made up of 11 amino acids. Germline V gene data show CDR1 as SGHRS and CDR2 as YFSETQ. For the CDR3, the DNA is TGCGCCAGCAGCTTGGCGGATACGCAGTATTTT. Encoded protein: CASSLADTQYF.

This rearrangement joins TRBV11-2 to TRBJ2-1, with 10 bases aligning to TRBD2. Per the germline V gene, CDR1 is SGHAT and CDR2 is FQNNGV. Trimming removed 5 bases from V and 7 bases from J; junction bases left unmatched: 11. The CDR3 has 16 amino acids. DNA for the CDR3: TGTGCCAGCAGCCCTCAGCTAGCGGGGGTCGCAAATGAGCAGTTCTTC. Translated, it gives CASSPQLAGVANEQFF.

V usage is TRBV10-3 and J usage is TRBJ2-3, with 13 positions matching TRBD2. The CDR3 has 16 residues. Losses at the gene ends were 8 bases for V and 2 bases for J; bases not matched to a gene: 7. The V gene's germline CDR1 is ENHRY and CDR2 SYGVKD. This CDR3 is CAIGLAGAHSTDTQYF. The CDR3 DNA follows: TGTGCCATCGGACTAGCGGGGGCTCACTCCACAGATACGCAGTATTTT.

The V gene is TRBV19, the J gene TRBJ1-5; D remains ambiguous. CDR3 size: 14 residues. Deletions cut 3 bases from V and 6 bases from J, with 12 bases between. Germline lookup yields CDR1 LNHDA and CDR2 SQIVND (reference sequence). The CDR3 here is CASSIVSGRQPQHF. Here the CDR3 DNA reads TGTGCCAGTAGTATCGTTAGCGGGCGTCAGCCCCAGCATTTT.

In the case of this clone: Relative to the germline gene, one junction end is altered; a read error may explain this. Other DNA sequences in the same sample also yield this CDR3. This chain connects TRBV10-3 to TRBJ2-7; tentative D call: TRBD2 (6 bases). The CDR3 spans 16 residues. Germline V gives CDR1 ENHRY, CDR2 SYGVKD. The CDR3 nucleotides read TGTGCCATCAGTGTGACGGGGGTACTACCCTCCTACGAGCAATACTTC. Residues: CAISVTGVLPSYEQYF.

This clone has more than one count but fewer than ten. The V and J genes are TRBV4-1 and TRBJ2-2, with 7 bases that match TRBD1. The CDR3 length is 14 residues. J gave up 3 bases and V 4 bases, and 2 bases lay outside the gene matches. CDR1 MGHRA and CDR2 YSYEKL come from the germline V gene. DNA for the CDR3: TGCGCCAGCAGCCCTCAGGGGGACACCGGGGAGCTGTTTTTT. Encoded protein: CASSPQGDTGELFF.